This is a list of T cell receptor beta chains from one sample in a study of blood T cell repertoires in COVID-19. Assay: immunoSEQ multiplex PCR; the TCRdb copy retains only in-frame clones and omits some. This sample has tens of thousands of clones, with around 85% found just once. Sequencing was done on a sample of peripheral blood. The receptor set was obtained from a man aged 25 to 40 with acute or convalescent COVID-19. Both conserved end residues are part of each CDR3. The D gene is left open where the match is weak. Some rows mark clone size as missing; the rest say once, few, many or name a class of expanded clone.

CDR3aa,CDR3nt,abundance,j_gene,v_gene,d_gene
CASSRVVGYEQYF,TGCGCCAGCAGCCGAGTCGTTGGCTACGAGCAGTACTTC,few,TRBJ2-7,TRBV4-1,-
CASSVRLAAVNEQFF,TGTGCCAGCAGCGTAAGATTAGCGGCGGTCAATGAGCAGTTCTTC,-,TRBJ2-1,TRBV9,-
CASSPTLTGRNTGELFF,TGTGCCAGCAGCCCCACCTTGACAGGGAGAAACACCGGGGAGCTGTTTTTT,-,TRBJ2-2,TRBV3-1/TRBV3-2,TRBD1
CASSPPLEFGSPLHF,TGTGCCAGCTCACCACCCCTAGAGTTCGGTTCACCCCTCCACTTT,-,TRBJ1-6,TRBV18,-
CAWILESRVRGAEAFF,TGTGCCTGGATCCTAGAGTCGCGGGTCCGGGGGGCTGAAGCTTTCTTT,-,TRBJ1-1,TRBV30,-
CASLGAGGPNEQFF,TGTGCCAGCCTTGGAGCGGGAGGGCCCAATGAGCAGTTCTTC,-,TRBJ2-1,TRBV28,TRBD2
CASRHHSSSNTGELFF,TGTGCCAGTAGGCATCATAGCAGCTCGAACACCGGGGAGCTGTTTTTT,-,TRBJ2-2,TRBV19,-
CASSESGTSGRIGELFF,TGTGCCAGCAGTGAATCTGGGACTAGCGGGAGGATCGGGGAGCTGTTTTTT,-,TRBJ2-2,TRBV25-1,TRBD2
CAWSGSFYNEQFF,TGTGCCTGGAGCGGGAGTTTCTACAATGAGCAGTTCTTC,-,TRBJ2-1,TRBV30,-
CASSPLRNFQETQYF,TGTGCCAGCAGTCCCCTCCGCAACTTCCAAGAGACCCAGTACTTC,once,TRBJ2-5,TRBV28,-
CASATVGLAHNEQFF,TGTGCCAGCGCCACCGTCGGGCTAGCGCACAATGAGCAGTTCTTC,-,TRBJ2-1,TRBV28,-
CASSLGGLPSGANVLTF,TGTGCCAGCAGCTTGGGGGGGCTTCCCTCTGGGGCCAACGTCCTGACTTTC,-,TRBJ2-6,TRBV11-2,-
CASSLGDRGTGELFF,TGTGCCAGCAGCTTAGGGGACAGGGGGACCGGGGAGCTGTTTTTT,-,TRBJ2-2,TRBV7-2,TRBD1
CAWNNLAGELFF,TGTGCCTGGAATAACCTAGCCGGGGAGCTGTTTTTT,-,TRBJ2-2,TRBV30,-
CASSASGRSHEQFF,TGTGCCAGCAGTGCTAGCGGGAGATCCCATGAGCAGTTCTTC,-,TRBJ2-1,TRBV6-2/TRBV6-3,TRBD2
CASSKQQGSPYNSPLHF,TGTGCCAGCAGTAAGCAGCAGGGGAGCCCCTATAATTCACCCCTCCACTTT,few,TRBJ1-6,TRBV27,-
CASRETGARNSPLHF,TGTGCCAGCAGAGAGACAGGGGCCCGAAATTCACCCCTCCACTTT,-,TRBJ1-6,TRBV11-2,TRBD1
CASMGQPNEKLFF,TGTGCCAGCATGGGACAGCCAAATGAAAAACTGTTTTTT,-,TRBJ1-4,TRBV4-2,TRBD1
CASSLKFGTGVLNEQFF,TGTGCCAGCAGCTTAAAGTTCGGGACAGGGGTATTAAATGAGCAGTTCTTC,-,TRBJ2-1,TRBV7-8,TRBD1
CASSGAGELFF,TGCGCCAGCAGTGGAGCCGGGGAGCTGTTTTTT,-,TRBJ2-2,TRBV4-1,-
CASSQREGLAGVNEQFF,TGTGCCAGCAGCCAAAGGGAAGGACTAGCGGGGGTAAATGAGCAGTTCTTC,-,TRBJ2-1,TRBV3-1/TRBV3-2,TRBD2
CASRQAGYGYTF,TGTGCCAGCAGGCAGGCCGGCTATGGCTACACCTTC,-,TRBJ1-2,TRBV9,-
CSVAKSSGNTIYF,TGCAGCGTTGCGAAGAGCTCTGGAAACACCATATATTTT,once,TRBJ1-3,TRBV29-1,-
CASSPDKDQYF,TGTGCCAGCTCACCCGACAAGGATCAGTACTTC,-,TRBJ2-7,TRBV18,-
CASSVQTGSNEQFF,TGTGCCAGCAGTGTTCAAACCGGGTCCAATGAGCAGTTCTTC,-,TRBJ2-1,TRBV25-1,-
CASSLRLYGYTF,TGTGCCAGCAGTCTCCGACTTTATGGCTACACCTTC,-,TRBJ1-2,TRBV28,-
CASSLGLADTDTQYF,TGTGCCAGCAGCTTGGGATTAGCGGACACAGATACGCAGTATTTT,-,TRBJ2-3,TRBV5-4,-
CASSLPGLAGYTGELFF,TGTGCCAGCAGTTTGCCGGGACTAGCGGGATATACCGGGGAGCTGTTTTTT,once,TRBJ2-2,TRBV28,TRBD2
CASSAGRANEQFF,TGTGCCAGCAGCGCCGGGAGGGCAAATGAGCAGTTCTTC,-,TRBJ2-1,TRBV7-6,TRBD2
CAWSRSGGLQPQHF,TGTGCCTGGAGTCGAAGCGGGGGATTGCAGCCCCAGCATTTT,-,TRBJ1-5,TRBV30,-
CASKSSGLLYEQYF,TGTGCCAGCAAATCCTCGGGACTCCTCTACGAGCAGTACTTC,medium-sized,TRBJ2-7,TRBV6-5,-
CASSQDSILHYGYTF,TGTGCCAGCAGCCAAGATAGCATTCTACACTATGGCTACACCTTC,few,TRBJ1-2,TRBV3-1/TRBV3-2,-
CASSLEGRNTGELFF,TGTGCCAGCAGCTTAGAGGGTCGGAACACCGGGGAGCTGTTTTTT,-,TRBJ2-2,TRBV7-3,-
CASSYVGGGGEKLFF,TGTGCCAGCAGTTACGTCGGGGGGGGCGGTGAAAAACTGTTTTTT,-,TRBJ1-4,TRBV6-5,-
CASSLVSVEAEQYF,TGTGCCAGCAGCTTGGTATCCGTCGAGGCCGAGCAGTACTTC,-,TRBJ2-7,TRBV5-5,-
CASSPTGLAGGNEQFF,TGTGCCAGCAGCCCTACGGGACTAGCGGGAGGGAATGAGCAGTTCTTC,-,TRBJ2-1,TRBV7-2,TRBD2
CASSLPRPTSENTYEQYF,TGTGCCAGCAGCCTCCCAAGGCCGACTAGCGAAAATACCTACGAGCAGTACTTC,-,TRBJ2-7,TRBV21-1,-
CASSQIDSTEAFF,TGTGCCAGCAGCCAAATCGACAGCACTGAAGCTTTCTTT,-,TRBJ1-1,TRBV3-1/TRBV3-2,-
CASSLSWSSYNEQFF,TGTGCCAGCAGCTTATCGTGGAGCTCCTACAATGAGCAGTTCTTC,-,TRBJ2-1,TRBV7-2,-
CASSLRAVSSYNEQFF,TGTGCCAGCAGCTTAAGGGCCGTTAGCTCCTACAATGAGCAGTTCTTC,-,TRBJ2-1,TRBV7-3,-
CASSPGYGYTF,TGTGCCAGCAGCCCCGGCTATGGCTACACCTTC,-,TRBJ1-2,TRBV4-2,-
CASSWGTSSEQFF,TGCGCCAGCAGCTGGGGGACTAGCTCTGAGCAGTTCTTC,-,TRBJ2-1,TRBV5-1,TRBD2
CASRETGGWQPQHF,TGTGCCAGCAGGGAAACAGGGGGCTGGCAGCCCCAGCATTTT,-,TRBJ1-5,TRBV2,TRBD1
CASSPRGPGNQPQHF,TGTGCCAGCAGCCCCAGGGGGCCAGGCAATCAGCCCCAGCATTTT,few,TRBJ1-5,TRBV4-2,TRBD1
CASSSGTGVYEQYF,TGTGCCAGCAGTTCCGGGACAGGGGTCTACGAGCAGTACTTC,-,TRBJ2-7,TRBV28,TRBD1
CASSLEGQGTPEQYF,TGTGCCAGCAGCTTAGAAGGACAGGGGACTCCTGAGCAGTACTTC,-,TRBJ2-7,TRBV11-2,TRBD1
CASSQDGGGTYNEQFF,TGTGCCAGCAGCCAAGATGGGGGAGGGACCTACAATGAGCAGTTCTTC,-,TRBJ2-1,TRBV3-1/TRBV3-2,TRBD2
CASSPSSGSSYNEQFF,TGTGCCAGCAGTCCTTCTAGCGGTAGCTCCTACAATGAGCAGTTCTTC,-,TRBJ2-1,TRBV28,TRBD2
CASSGGGAEWYEQYF,TGTGCCAGCAGCGGCGGCGGGGCGGAGTGGTATGAGCAGTACTTC,-,TRBJ2-7,TRBV28,-
CASRGSGRAADTQYF,TGTGCCAGCAGGGGAAGCGGGAGGGCCGCAGATACGCAGTATTTT,-,TRBJ2-3,TRBV6-5,TRBD2
CASSFSTGVSYEQYF,TGTGCCAGCAGTTTCTCTACGGGTGTCTCCTACGAGCAGTACTTC,-,TRBJ2-7,TRBV28,-
CASSIAAGLSGNTIYF,TGTGCCAGTAGTATAGCGGCAGGGCTCTCTGGAAACACCATATATTTT,once,TRBJ1-3,TRBV19,-
CASSHRRQARKYF,TGTGCCAGCAGTCATCGGAGACAGGCCCGAAAGTACTTC,-,TRBJ2-5,TRBV28,-
CASSILTGVDQPQHF,TGTGCCAGTAGTATCCTGACAGGGGTAGATCAGCCCCAGCATTTT,-,TRBJ1-5,TRBV19,TRBD1
CASDPSGVGTQYF,TGCGCCAGTGACCCTTCCGGGGTCGGTACGCAGTATTTT,-,TRBJ2-3,TRBV4-1,-